Listed here are 10 T cell receptor beta chains from one sample, sequenced in a study of blood T cell repertoires in COVID-19. Sequencing was performed with immunoSEQ multiplex PCR; in TCRdb, only in-frame clones are kept and a portion is missing. The sample has about 120,000 clones, more than 75% seen once. Sequenced material: peripheral blood. The receptors derive from a woman in her 70s with acute or convalescent COVID-19.

The chain has TRBV7-8 and TRBJ1-3; 10 nucleotides agree with TRBD1. This CDR3 region has 17 residues. V trimming: 2 bases; J trimming: 2 bases; junction bases outside the gene matches: 6. In germline, CDR1 is SGHVS, CDR2 FQNEAQ. The CDR3 loop is CASSLTAGTGAGNTIYF. The CDR3 DNA sequence: TGTGCCAGCAGCTTAACCGCCGGGACAGGGGCTGGAAACACCATATATTTT.

V is TRBV18 and J is TRBJ2-1; 9 bases agree with TRBD2. V shed 0 bases, J shed 0 bases, and the junction held 6 bases outside the gene matches. The CDR3 length is 18 residues. The germline gives CDR1 KGHSH, CDR2 LQKENI. The CDR3 loop reads CASSPPISGGPSYNEQFF. The DNA for the CDR3 is TGTGCCAGCTCACCACCGATTAGCGGGGGCCCCTCCTACAATGAGCAGTTCTTC.

The chain has TRBV6-6 and TRBJ2-1; the D gene is possibly TRBD2 (6 bases). The CDR3 is 15 amino acids. V shed 6 bases and J shed 2 bases, with 14 bases lying between them. CDR1 MNHNY and CDR2 SVGAGI come from the germline V gene (reference sequence). The DNA of the CDR3 is TGTGCCAGCAGACCCGGGACTGGCGCCTACAATGAGCAGTTCTTC. It codes for CASRPGTGAYNEQFF.

This sequence joins TRBV30 and TRBJ1-1; D may be TRBD1 (6 bases). Trimming stripped 1 base from V and 4 bases from J, with 10 bases between. Germline V gene data show CDR1 as GTSNPN and CDR2 as SVGIG (reference sequence). The CDR3 totals 13 residues. The CDR3 sequence: CAWSEMDSTEAFF. The CDR3 bases are TGTGCCTGGAGTGAGATGGACAGCACTGAAGCTTTCTTT.

This chain uses TRBV5-1 with TRBJ2-7; TRBD1 agrees at 8 bases. CDR1 is SGHRS and CDR2 is YFSETQ in the germline V gene. J was trimmed by 7 bases and V by 6 bases; bases with no gene match: 24. The CDR3 length is 18 residues. CDR3 loop: CASIGGAARTGFLEEQYF. The CDR3 coding sequence is TGCGCCAGCATTGGCGGGGCAGCCCGGACAGGGTTTCTTGAGGAGCAGTACTTC.

The chain links TRBV7-2 to TRBJ2-5, with 9 bases matching TRBD2. Trimming cost V 5 bases and J 5 bases; bases outside gene matches: 12. The CDR3 is made up of 16 amino acids. CDR1 is SGHTA and CDR2 is FQGNSA in the germline V gene. CDR3 loop: CASSPDSGGPAETQYF. CDR3 DNA: TGTGCCAGCAGCCCCGATAGCGGGGGCCCGGCGGAGACCCAGTACTTC.

The J gene is TRBJ2-7, the V gene TRBV4-1; 7 bases fit TRBD2. Trimming at V came to 8 bases and at J to 5 bases, leaving 9 bases not matched to a gene. Germline V gives CDR1 MGHRA, CDR2 YSYEKL. The CDR3 runs to 13 residues. CDR3 coding DNA: TGCGCCAGCGCGCCGTGGGGGGGGAACGAGCAGTACTTC. This encodes CASAPWGGNEQYF.

J is TRBJ1-3 and V is TRBV12-3 or TRBV12-4; D remains unclear. V shed 5 bases and J shed 8 bases, with 7 bases lying between them. This CDR3 contains 11 residues. The CDR3 bases are TGTGCCAGCAGTCCCCTTGACACCATATATTTT. Residues: CASSPLDTIYF.

This chain uses TRBV5-1 with TRBJ2-3; weak D call: TRBD1 (6 bases). Trimming shortened V by 4 bases and J by 2 bases, and 11 bases separated the two germline ends. Germline assignment: CDR1 SGHRS and CDR2 YFSETQ. This CDR3 spans 14 amino acids. CDR3 sequence reads: CASSPGQITDTQYF. CDR3 in DNA: TGCGCCAGCAGCCCGGGACAAATCACAGATACGCAGTATTTT.

This clone was seen more than once but under ten times. The V and J genes are TRBV6-5 and TRBJ2-3; D is undetermined. V was shortened by 6 bases and J by 2 bases, with 15 bases between the two germline ends. In germline, CDR1 is MNHEY, CDR2 SVGAGI. CDR3 length: 15 amino acids. The CDR3 DNA sequence: TGTGCCAGCAGCAAACTACACCCCTACACAGATACGCAGTATTTT. Residues: CASSKLHPYTDTQYF.